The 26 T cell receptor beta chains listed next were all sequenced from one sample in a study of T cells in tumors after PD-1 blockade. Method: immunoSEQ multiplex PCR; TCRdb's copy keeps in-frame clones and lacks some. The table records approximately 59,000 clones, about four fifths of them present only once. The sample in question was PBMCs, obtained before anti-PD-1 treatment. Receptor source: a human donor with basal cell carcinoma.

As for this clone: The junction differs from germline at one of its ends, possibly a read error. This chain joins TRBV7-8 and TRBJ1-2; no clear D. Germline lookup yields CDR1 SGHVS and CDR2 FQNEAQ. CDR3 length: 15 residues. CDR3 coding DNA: TGTGCCAGCAGCTTAATCCGGAGCGGATCTATGGCAAGTTCCTTC. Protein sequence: CASSLIRSGSMASSF.

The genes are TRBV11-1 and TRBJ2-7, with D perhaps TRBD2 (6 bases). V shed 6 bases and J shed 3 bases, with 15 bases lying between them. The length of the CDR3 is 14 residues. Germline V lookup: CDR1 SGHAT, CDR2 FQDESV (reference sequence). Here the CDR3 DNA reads TGTGCCAGCAGTTCTAGGGGACTGATCTACGAGCAGTACTTC. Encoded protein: CASSSRGLIYEQYF.

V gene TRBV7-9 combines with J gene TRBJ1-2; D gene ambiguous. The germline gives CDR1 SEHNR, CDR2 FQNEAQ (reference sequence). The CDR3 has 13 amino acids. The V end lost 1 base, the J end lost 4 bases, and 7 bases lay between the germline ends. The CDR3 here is CASSLVGSYGYTF. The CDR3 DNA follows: TGTGCCAGCAGCTTAGTTGGAAGCTATGGCTACACCTTC.

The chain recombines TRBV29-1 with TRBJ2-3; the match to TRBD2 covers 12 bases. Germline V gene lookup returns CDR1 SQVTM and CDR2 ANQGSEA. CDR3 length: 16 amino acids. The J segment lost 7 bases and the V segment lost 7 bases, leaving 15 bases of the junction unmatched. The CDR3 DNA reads TGCAGCGCCCAGTATACTAGCGGGGGGATTGTAAATACGCAGTATTTT. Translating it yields CSAQYTSGGIVNTQYF.

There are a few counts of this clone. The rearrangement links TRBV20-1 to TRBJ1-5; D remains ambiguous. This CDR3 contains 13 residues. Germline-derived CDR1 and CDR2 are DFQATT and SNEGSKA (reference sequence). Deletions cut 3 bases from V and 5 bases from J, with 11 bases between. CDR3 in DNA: TGCAGTGCTAGTTCTGGGGAGCATCAGCCCCAGCATTTT. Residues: CSASSGEHQPQHF.

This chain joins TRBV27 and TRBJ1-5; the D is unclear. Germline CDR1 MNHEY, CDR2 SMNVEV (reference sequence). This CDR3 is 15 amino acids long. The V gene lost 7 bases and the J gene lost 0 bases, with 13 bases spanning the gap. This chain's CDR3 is CASKNGVYSNQPQHF. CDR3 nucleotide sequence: TGTGCCAGCAAAAACGGGGTCTATAGCAATCAGCCCCAGCATTTT.

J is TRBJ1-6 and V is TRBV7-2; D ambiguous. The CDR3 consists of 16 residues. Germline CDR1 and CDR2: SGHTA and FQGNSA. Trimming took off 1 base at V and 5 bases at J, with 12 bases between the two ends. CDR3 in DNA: TGTGCCAGCAGCTTAGGTCCGGGTAGGAATAATTCACCCCTCCACTTT. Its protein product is CASSLGPGRNNSPLHF.

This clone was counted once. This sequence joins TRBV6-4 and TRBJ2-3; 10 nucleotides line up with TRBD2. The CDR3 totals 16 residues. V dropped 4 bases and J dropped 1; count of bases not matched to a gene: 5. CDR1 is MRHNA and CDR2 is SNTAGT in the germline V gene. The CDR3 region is CASSAERGGGTDTQYF. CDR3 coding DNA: TGTGCCAGCAGTGCGGAGCGGGGGGGCGGCACAGATACGCAGTATTTT.

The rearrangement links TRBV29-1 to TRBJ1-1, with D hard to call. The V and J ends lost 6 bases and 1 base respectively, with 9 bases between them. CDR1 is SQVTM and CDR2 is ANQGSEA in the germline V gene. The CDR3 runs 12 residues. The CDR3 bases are TGCAGCGTCGCGATGGGGAACACTGAAGCTTTCTTT. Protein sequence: CSVAMGNTEAFF.

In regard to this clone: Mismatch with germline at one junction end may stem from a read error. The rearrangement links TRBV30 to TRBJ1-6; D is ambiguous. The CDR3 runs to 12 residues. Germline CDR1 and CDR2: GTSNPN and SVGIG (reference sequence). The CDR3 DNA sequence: TGTGCCCGGAGCTTACTGCCTTCACCCCTCCACTTT. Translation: CARSLLPSPLHF.

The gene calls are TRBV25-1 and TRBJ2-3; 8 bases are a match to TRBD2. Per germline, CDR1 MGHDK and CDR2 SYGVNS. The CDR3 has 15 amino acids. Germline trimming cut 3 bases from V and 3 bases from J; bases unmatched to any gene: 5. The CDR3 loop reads CASSDAGLGTDTQYF. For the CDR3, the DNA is TGTGCCAGCAGTGACGCGGGACTAGGGACAGATACGCAGTATTTT.

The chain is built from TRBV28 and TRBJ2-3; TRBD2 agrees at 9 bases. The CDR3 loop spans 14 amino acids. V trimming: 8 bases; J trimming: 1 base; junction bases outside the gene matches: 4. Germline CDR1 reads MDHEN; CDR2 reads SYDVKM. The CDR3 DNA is TGTGCCAGCTCGACTAGCGGTGGCACAGATACGCAGTATTTT. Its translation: CASSTSGGTDTQYF.

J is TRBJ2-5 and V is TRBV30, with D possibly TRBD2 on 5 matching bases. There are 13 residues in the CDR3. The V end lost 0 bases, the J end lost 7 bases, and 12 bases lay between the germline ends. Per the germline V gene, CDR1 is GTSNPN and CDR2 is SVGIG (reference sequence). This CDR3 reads CAWSVQAVRTQYF. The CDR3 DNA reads TGTGCCTGGAGTGTTCAAGCGGTCAGGACCCAGTACTTC.

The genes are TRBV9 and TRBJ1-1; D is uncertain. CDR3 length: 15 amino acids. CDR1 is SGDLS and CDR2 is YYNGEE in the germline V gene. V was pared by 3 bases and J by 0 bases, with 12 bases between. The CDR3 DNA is TGTGCCAGCAGCGAAAGGACGGGTATGAACACTGAAGCTTTCTTT. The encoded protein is CASSERTGMNTEAFF.

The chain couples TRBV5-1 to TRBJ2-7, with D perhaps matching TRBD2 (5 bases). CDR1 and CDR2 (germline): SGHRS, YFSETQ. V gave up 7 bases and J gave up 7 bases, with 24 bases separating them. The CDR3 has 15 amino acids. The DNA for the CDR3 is TGCGCCAGCTGCACTGGCGGGCCCGGGCTGGGGGAGCAGTACTTC. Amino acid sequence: CASCTGGPGLGEQYF.

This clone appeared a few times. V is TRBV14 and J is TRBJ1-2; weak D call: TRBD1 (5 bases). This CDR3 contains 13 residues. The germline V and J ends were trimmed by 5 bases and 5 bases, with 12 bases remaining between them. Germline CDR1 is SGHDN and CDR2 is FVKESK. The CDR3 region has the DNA TGTGCCAGCAGCGGAATTCAGGGTTATGGCTACACCTTC. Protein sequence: CASSGIQGYGYTF.

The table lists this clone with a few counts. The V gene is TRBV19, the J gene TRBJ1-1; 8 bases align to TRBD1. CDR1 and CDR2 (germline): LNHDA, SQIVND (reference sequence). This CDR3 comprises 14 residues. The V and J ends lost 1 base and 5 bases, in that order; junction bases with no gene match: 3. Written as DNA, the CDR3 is TGTGCCAGTAGTATAGGGACAGGGCGAACTGAAGCTTTCTTT. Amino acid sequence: CASSIGTGRTEAFF.

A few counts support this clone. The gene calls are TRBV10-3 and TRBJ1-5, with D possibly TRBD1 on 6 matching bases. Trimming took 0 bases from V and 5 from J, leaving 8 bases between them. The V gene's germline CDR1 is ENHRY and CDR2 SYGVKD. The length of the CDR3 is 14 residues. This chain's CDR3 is CAISESGGYQPQHF. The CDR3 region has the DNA TGTGCCATCAGTGAGTCGGGGGGCTATCAGCCCCAGCATTTT.

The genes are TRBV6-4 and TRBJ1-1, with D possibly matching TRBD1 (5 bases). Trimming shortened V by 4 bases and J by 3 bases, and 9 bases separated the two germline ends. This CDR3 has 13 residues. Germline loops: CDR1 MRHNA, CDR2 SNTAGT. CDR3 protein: CASSATGYTEAFF. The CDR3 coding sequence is TGTGCCAGCAGTGCCACAGGATACACTGAAGCTTTCTTT.

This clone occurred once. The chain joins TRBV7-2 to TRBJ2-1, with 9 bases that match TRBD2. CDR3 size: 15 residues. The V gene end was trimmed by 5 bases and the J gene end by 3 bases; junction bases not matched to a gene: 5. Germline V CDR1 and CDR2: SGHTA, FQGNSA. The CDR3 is CASSEGRGGYNEQFF. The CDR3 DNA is TGTGCCAGCAGCGAGGGGCGGGGGGGCTACAATGAGCAGTTCTTC. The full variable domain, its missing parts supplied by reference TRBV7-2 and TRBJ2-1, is GAGVSQSPSNKVTEKGKDVELRCDPISGHTALYWYRQSLGQGLEFLIYFQGNSAPDKSGLPSDRFSAERTGGSVSTLTIQRTQQEDSAVYLCASSEGRGGYNEQFFGPGTRLTVL.

In DNA, the CDR3 is TGTGCCATCAGAGGAGACAGGGAGAACACCGGGGAGCTGTTTTTT. It encodes CAIRGDRENTGELFF. This rearrangement joins TRBV10-3 to TRBJ2-2; 7 positions agree with TRBD1. The V segment lost 6 bases and the J segment 1 base; nucleotides outside the gene matches: 5. Per the germline V gene, CDR1 is ENHRY and CDR2 is SYGVKD. CDR3 length: 15 residues.

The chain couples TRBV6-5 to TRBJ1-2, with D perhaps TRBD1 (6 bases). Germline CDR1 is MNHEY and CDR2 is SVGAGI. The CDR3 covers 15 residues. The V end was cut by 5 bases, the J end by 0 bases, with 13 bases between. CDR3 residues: CASSRGGVPNYGYTF. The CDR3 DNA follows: TGTGCCAGCAGTAGGGGGGGGGTTCCTAACTATGGCTACACCTTC.

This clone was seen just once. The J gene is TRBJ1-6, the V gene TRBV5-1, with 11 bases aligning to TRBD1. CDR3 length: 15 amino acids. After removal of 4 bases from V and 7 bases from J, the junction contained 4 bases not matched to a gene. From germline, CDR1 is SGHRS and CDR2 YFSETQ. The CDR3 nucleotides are TGCGCCAGCAGCCGAGGACAGGGGGCGAATTCACCCCTCCACTTT. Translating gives CASSRGQGANSPLHF.

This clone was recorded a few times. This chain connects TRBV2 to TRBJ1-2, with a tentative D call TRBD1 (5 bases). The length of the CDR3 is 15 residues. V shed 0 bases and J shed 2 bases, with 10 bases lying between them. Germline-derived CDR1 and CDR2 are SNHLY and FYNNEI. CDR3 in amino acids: CASSEARRENYGYTF. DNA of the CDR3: TGTGCCAGCAGTGAAGCGCGCAGGGAAAACTATGGCTACACCTTC.

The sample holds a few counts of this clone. CDR3 in amino acids: CASSEGQGPGNTIYF. The CDR3 nucleotides read TGTGCCAGCAGTGAAGGGCAGGGTCCTGGAAACACCATATATTTT. V usage is TRBV2 and J usage is TRBJ1-3; maybe TRBD1 (5 bases). The CDR3 runs 15 residues. Germline assignment: CDR1 SNHLY and CDR2 FYNNEI. V gave up 1 base and J gave up 2 bases, with 9 bases separating them.

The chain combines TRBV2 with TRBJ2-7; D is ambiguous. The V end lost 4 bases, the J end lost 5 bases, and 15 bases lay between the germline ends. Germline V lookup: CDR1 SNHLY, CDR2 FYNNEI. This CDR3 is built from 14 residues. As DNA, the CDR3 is TGTGCCAGCAGTGGATTTCTTGTGGGGAACGAGCAGTACTTC. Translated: CASSGFLVGNEQYF.